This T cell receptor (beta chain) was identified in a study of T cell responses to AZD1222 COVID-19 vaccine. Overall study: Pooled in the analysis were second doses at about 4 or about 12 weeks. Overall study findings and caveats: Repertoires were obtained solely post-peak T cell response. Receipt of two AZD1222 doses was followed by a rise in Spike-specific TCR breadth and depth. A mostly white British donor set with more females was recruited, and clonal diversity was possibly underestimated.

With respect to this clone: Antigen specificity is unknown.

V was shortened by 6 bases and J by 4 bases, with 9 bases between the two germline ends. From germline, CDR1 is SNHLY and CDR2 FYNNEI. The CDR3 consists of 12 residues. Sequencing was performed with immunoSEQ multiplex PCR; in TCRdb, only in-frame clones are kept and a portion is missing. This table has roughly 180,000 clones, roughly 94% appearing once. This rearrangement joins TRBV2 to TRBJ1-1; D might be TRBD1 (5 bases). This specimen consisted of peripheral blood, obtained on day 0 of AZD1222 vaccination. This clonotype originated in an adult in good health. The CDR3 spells CASRQGPTEAFF. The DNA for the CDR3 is TGTGCCAGCAGGCAGGGCCCCACTGAAGCTTTCTTT.